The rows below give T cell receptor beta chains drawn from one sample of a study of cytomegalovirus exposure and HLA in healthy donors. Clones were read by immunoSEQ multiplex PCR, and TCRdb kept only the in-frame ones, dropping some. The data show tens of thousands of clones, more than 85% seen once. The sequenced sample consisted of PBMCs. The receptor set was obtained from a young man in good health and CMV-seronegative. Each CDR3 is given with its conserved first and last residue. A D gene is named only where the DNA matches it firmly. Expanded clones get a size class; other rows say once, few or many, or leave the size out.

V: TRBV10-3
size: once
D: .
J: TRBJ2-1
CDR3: CAIKLTENEQFF
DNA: TGTGCCATCAAACTCACAGAGAATGAGCAGTTCTTC

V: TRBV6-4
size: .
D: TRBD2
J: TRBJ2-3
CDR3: CASSPTSGGPDTQYF
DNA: TGTGCCAGCAGTCCGACTAGCGGGGGCCCAGATACGCAGTATTTT

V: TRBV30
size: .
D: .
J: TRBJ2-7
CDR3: CAWSAPYEQYF
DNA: TGTGCCTGGAGTGCCCCTTACGAGCAGTACTTC

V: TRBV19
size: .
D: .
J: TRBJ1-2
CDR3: CASSTTAYGYTF
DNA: TGTGCCAGTAGCACGACAGCATATGGCTACACCTTC

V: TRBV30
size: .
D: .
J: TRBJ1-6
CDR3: CAWSGFILSSYNSPLHF
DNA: TGTGCCTGGAGTGGATTCATCCTTAGCTCCTATAATTCACCCCTCCACTTT

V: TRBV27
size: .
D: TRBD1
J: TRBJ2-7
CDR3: CASSLAPGQGVDEQYF
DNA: TGTGCCAGCAGTTTAGCTCCGGGACAGGGAGTCGACGAGCAGTACTTC

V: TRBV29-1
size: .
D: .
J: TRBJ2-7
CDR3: CSVMTRSYEQYF
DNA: TGCAGCGTTATGACTCGCTCCTACGAGCAGTACTTC

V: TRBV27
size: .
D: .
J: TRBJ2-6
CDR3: CASSDRGFEANVLTF
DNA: TGTGCCAGCAGCGATAGAGGATTCGAGGCCAACGTCCTGACTTTC

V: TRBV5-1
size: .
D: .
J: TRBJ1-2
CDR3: CASSLEADYYGYTF
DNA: TGCGCCAGCAGCTTGGAGGCAGACTACTATGGCTACACCTTC

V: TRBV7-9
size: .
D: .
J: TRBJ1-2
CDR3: CASSSDMTHNYGYTF
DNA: TGTGCCAGCAGCTCCGATATGACACATAACTATGGCTACACCTTC

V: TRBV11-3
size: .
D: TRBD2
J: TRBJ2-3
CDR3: CASSPRLAGRTDTQYF
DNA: TGTGCCAGCAGCCCGCGACTAGCGGGACGAACAGATACGCAGTATTTT

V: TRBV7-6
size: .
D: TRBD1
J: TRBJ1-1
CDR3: CASSLGGLAGGPNTEAFF
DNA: TGTGCCAGCAGCTTAGGAGGGTTGGCAGGGGGCCCGAACACTGAAGCTTTCTTT

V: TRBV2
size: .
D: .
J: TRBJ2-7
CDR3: CASRRDRPSYEQYF
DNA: TGTGCCAGCAGACGCGACAGGCCCTCCTACGAGCAGTACTTC

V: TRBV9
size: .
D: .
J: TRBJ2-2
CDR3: CASSIDSRPTGELFF
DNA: TGTGCCAGCAGCATTGACAGCCGGCCTACCGGGGAGCTGTTTTTT

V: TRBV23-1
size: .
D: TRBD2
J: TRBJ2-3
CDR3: CASSQSVAGGASTSGGSGTDTQYF
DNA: TGCGCCAGCAGTCAATCAGTAGCAGGGGGCGCGAGTACTAGCGGGGGGAGCGGCACAGATACGCAGTATTTT

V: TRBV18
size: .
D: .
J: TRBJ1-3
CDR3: CASSPRDRTSGNTIYF
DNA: TGTGCCAGCTCACCGCGCGACAGGACCTCTGGAAACACCATATATTTT

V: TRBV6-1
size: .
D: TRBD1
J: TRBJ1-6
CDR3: CASSEEGGASSPLHF
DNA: TGTGCCAGCAGTGAAGAAGGGGGCGCGAGTTCACCCCTCCACTTT

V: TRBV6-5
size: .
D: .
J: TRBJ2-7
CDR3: CASSGGDYEQYF
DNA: TGTGCCAGCAGCGGGGGAGACTACGAGCAGTACTTC

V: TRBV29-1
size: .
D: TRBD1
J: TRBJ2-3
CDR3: CSAAVIEGQGLTDTQYF
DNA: TGCAGCGCCGCCGTAATTGAGGGACAGGGGCTCACAGATACGCAGTATTTT

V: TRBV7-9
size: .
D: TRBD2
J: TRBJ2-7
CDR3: CASSLSGLAGASSSYEQYF
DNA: TGTGCCAGCAGCCTCTCCGGGCTAGCGGGAGCGAGTAGCTCCTACGAGCAGTACTTC

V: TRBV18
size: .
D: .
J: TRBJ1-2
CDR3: CASSPERRGYTF
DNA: TGTGCCAGCTCACCAGAGAGGAGGGGCTACACCTTC

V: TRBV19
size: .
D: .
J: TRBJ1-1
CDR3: CAVGAGAGYTEAFF
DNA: TGTGCCGTAGGGGCAGGGGCAGGGTACACTGAAGCTTTCTTT

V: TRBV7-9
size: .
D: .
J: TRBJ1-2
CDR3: CASSRMGGTNYGYTF
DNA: TGTGCCAGCAGCCGGATGGGGGGGACTAACTATGGCTACACCTTC

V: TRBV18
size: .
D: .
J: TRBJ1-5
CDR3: CASSPGQLVDQPQHF
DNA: TGTGCCAGCTCACCCGGACAGCTAGTTGATCAGCCCCAGCATTTT

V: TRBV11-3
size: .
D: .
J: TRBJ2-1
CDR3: CASSLISITGERFF
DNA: TGTGCCAGCAGCTTAATAAGTATAACGGGAGAACGGTTCTTC

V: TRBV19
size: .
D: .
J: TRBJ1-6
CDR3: CASSATGYSLNSPLHF
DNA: TGTGCCAGTAGTGCGACGGGGTACAGCTTAAATTCACCCCTCCACTTT

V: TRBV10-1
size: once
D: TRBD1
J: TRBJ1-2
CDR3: CASSEDRVGGYGYTF
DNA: TGCGCCAGCAGTGAGGACAGGGTAGGAGGCTATGGCTACACCTTC

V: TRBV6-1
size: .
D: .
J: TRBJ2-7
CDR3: CASFSTWHSYEQYF
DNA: TGTGCCAGCTTTTCAACATGGCACTCCTACGAGCAGTACTTC

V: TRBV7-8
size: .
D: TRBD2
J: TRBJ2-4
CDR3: CASSPQTSGRKNIQYF
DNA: TGTGCCAGCAGCCCCCAGACTAGCGGGAGGAAAAACATTCAGTACTTC